This T cell receptor beta chain was found in a study of T cells in narcolepsy. On the study more broadly: Patients with NT1 or NT2 and healthy control donors were enrolled. Study findings and constraints: Comparing one patient's CSF and blood CD4+ clonotypes highlighted HCRT- and TRIB2-specific autoreactive clonotypes. Blood of same and different patients, but not healthy controls, reportedly held recurring autoreactive clonotypes. In some patient and control memory CD4+ samples, autoreactive clones were absent.

As concerns this clone: What it recognizes is unknown.

Germline V CDR1 and CDR2: MNHNS, SASEGT. The CDR3 has 15 amino acids. The V end lost 2 bases, the J end lost 4 bases, and 13 bases lay between the germline ends. Repertoires were generated with immunoSEQ multiplex PCR, while TCRdb's copy carries only in-frame clones and drops some. The data show around 13,000 clones, roughly nine tenths seen once. The chain carries TRBV6-1 and TRBJ2-3; D may be TRBD2 (7 bases). The sample taken for sequencing was CD45RA- memory CD4+ T cells from PBMCs. The sequence was obtained from a human donor with narcolepsy. CDR3 nucleotides: TGTGCCAGCAGTGAAAGGAGGGGGGGTCCAGATACGCAGTATTTT. Translation gives CASSERRGGPDTQYF.